These 2 T cell receptor beta chains were sequenced from one sample in a study of monozygotic twins with cystic fibrosis. This table comes from immunoSEQ multiplex PCR, and its TCRdb copy is limited to in-frame clones, with some not included. In the table there are roughly 26,000 clones, 90% of which are singletons. The sequencing input was blood. Receptors were obtained from a girl aged 2 to 9 with cystic fibrosis.

The chain employs TRBV4-2 and TRBJ2-7; maybe TRBD1 (6 bases). The germline V gene encodes CDR1 LGHNA and CDR2 YNFKEQ. V dropped 3 bases and J dropped 3 bases, with 12 bases sitting between them. This CDR3 comprises 14 residues. Written as DNA, the CDR3 is TGTGCCAGCAGCCAGGGCCAGGGGAGCTACGAGCAGTACTTC. Its protein product is CASSQGQGSYEQYF.

V and J are TRBV5-1 and TRBJ2-2; 8 bases line up with TRBD2. The CDR3 has 16 amino acids. The ends lost 4 bases at V and 4 bases at J; junction bases unmatched: 9. Per the germline V gene, CDR1 is SGHRS and CDR2 is YFSETQ. Here the CDR3 reads CASSLDSGRGTGELFF. The CDR3 DNA is TGCGCCAGCAGCCTAGACTCCGGGAGGGGCACCGGGGAGCTGTTTTTT.